This T cell receptor beta chain was obtained from a study of cytomegalovirus exposure and HLA in healthy donors. Comment on this clone: Its antigen is unidentified.

Overall study findings and caveats: Published work reported that the classifier diagnosed cytomegalovirus status with high specificity and sensitivity. In vitro, a few CMV-associated chains proved specific for CMV antigens. The study recorded 164 TCR beta chains that were cytomegalovirus-associated. Subsequent analysis of the 100 to 150 validation repertoires found a tendency for first-cohort TCR clusters to co-occur.

Sequenced by immunoSEQ multiplex PCR; TCRdb stores in-frame clones only, minus some. This repertoire shows 45,000 to 65,000 clones, 89% found once; its top ten account for 8.4%. Trimming took off 4 bases at V and 0 bases at J, with 9 bases between the two ends. The V gene's germline CDR1 is KGHSH and CDR2 LQKENI. The CDR3 extends over 14 amino acids. Specimen: PBMCs. The receptor comes from a woman between 18 and 30 years old in good health and CMV-seropositive. The V and J genes are TRBV18 and TRBJ1-2, with a weak D call TRBD1 (6 bases). DNA for the CDR3: TGTGCCAGCTCACTCGGGACAACTAACTATGGCTACACCTTC. Translation: CASSLGTTNYGYTF.